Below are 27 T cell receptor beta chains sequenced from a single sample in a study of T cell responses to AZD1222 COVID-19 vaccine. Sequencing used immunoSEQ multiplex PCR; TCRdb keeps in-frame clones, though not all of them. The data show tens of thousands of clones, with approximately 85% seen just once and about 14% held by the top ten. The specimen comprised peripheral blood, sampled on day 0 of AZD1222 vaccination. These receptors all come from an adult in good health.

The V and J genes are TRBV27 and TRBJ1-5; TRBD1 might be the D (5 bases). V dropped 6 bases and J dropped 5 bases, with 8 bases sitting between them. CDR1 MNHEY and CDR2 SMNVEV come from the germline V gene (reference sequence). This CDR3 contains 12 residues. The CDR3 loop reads CASRTGDQPQHF. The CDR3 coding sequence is TGTGCCAGCAGGACGGGGGATCAGCCCCAGCATTTT.

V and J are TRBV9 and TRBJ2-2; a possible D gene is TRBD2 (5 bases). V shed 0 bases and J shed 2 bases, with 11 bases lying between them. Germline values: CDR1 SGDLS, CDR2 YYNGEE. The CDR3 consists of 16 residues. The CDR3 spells CASSVGASHNTGELFF. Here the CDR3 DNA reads TGTGCCAGCAGCGTAGGAGCTAGCCACAACACCGGGGAGCTGTTTTTT.

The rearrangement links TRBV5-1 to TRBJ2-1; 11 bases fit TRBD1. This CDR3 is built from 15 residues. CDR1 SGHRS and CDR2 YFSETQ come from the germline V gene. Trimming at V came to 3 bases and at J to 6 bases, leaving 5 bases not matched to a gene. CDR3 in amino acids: CASSYIGTGGNEQFF. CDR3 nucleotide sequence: TGCGCCAGCAGCTATATAGGGACAGGGGGCAATGAGCAGTTCTTC.

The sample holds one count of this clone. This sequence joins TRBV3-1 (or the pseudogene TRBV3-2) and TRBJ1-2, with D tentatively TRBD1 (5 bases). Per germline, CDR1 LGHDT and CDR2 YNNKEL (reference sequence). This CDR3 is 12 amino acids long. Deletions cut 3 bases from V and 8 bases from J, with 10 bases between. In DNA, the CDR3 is TGTGCCAGCAGCCATCCTAGGGGAGGCTACACCTTC. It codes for CASSHPRGGYTF.

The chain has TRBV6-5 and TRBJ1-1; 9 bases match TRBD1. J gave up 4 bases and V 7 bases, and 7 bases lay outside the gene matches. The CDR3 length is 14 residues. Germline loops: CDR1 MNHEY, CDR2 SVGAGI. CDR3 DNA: TGTGCCAGCACCAGGGACAGGGTTGGCACTGAAGCTTTCTTT. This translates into CASTRDRVGTEAFF.

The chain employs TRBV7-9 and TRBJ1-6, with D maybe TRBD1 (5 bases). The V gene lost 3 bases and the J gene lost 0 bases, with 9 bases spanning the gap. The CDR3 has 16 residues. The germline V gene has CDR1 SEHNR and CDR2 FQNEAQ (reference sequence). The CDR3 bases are TGTGCCAGCAGCTTTAGGGGTAGCTCCTATAATTCACCCCTCCACTTT. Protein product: CASSFRGSSYNSPLHF. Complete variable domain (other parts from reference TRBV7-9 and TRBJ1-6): DTGVSQNPRHKITKRGQNVTFRCDPISEHNRLYWYRQTLGQGPEFLTYFQNEAQLEKSRLLSDRFSAERPKGSFSTLEIQRTEQGDSAMYLCASSFRGSSYNSPLHFGNGTRLTVT.

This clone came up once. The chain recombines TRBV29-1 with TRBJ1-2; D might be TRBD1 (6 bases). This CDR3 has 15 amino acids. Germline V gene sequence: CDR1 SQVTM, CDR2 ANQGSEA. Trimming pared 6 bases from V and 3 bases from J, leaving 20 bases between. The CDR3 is CSVVRRQASDYGYTF. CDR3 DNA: TGCAGCGTCGTAAGAAGACAGGCCTCGGACTATGGCTACACCTTC.

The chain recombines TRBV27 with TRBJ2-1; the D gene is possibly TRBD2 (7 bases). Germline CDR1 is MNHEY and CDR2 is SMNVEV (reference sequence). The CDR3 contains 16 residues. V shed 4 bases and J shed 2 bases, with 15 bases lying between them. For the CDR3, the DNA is TGTGCCAGCAGTTCGGGGGGCGGGGAGCCCTACAATGAGCAGTTCTTC. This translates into CASSSGGGEPYNEQFF.

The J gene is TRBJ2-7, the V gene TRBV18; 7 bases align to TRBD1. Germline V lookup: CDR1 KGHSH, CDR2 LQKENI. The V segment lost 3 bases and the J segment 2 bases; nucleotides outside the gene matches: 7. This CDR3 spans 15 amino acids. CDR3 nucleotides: TGTGCCAGCTCACCTGCGGTGGACAGGCCCTACGAGCAGTACTTC. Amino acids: CASSPAVDRPYEQYF.

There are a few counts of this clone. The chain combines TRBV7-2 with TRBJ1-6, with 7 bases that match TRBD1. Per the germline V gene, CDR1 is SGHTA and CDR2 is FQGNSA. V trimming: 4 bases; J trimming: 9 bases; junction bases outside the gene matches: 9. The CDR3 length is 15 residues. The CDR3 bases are TGTGCCAGCAGCTCCCGACAGGGCGTCGGTTCACCCCTCCACTTT. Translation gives CASSSRQGVGSPLHF.

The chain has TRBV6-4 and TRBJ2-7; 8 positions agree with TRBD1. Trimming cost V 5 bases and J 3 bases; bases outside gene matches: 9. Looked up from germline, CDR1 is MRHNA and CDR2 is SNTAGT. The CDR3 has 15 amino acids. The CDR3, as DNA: TGTGCCAGCAGTCGTTATGGCGGGACAGGCTACGAGCAGTACTTC. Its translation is CASSRYGGTGYEQYF.

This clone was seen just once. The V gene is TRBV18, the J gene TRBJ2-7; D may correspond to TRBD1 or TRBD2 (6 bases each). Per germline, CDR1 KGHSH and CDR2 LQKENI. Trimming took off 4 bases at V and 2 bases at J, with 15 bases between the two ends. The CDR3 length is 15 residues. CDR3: CASSQEGGHTYEQYF. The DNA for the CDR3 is TGTGCCAGCTCACAAGAGGGGGGACATACCTACGAGCAGTACTTC.

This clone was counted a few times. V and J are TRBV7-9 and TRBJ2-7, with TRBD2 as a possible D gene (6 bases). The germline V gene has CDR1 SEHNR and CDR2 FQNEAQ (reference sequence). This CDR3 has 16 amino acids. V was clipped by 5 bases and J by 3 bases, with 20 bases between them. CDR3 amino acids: CASSPSMERGVYEQYF. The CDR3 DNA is TGTGCCAGCAGCCCAAGTATGGAACGCGGGGTCTACGAGCAGTACTTC.

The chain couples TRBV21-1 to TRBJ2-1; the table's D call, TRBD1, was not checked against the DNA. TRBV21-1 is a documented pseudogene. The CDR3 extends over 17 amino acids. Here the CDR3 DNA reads TGTGCCAGCAGCAAGGTCCCGGACAGGGGAGGGTACAATGAGCAGTTCTTC. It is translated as CASSKVPDRGGYNEQFF.

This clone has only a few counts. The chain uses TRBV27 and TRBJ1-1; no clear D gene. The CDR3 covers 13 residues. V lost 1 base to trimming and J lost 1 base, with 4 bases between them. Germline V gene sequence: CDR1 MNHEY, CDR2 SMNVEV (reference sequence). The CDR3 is CASSLFRNTEAFF. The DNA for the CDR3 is TGTGCCAGCAGTTTATTCCGGAACACTGAAGCTTTCTTT.

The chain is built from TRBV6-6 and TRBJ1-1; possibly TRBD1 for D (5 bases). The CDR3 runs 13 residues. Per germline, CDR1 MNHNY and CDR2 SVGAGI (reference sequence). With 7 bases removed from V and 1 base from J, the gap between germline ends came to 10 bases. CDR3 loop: CASITDRNTEAFF. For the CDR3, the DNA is TGTGCCAGCATTACCGACAGGAACACTGAAGCTTTCTTT.

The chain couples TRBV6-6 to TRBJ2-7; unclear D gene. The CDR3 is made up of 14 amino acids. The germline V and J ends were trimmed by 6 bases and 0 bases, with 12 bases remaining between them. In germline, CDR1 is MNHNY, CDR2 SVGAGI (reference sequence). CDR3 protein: CASRKDGDSYEQYF. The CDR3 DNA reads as TGTGCCAGCAGAAAGGACGGTGACTCCTACGAGCAGTACTTC.

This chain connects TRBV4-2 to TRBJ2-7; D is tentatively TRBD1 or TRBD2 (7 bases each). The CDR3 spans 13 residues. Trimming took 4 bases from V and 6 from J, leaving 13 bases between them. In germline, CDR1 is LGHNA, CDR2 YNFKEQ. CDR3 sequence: CASSPGGVGEQYF. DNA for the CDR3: TGTGCCAGCAGCCCAGGGGGGGTCGGCGAGCAGTACTTC.

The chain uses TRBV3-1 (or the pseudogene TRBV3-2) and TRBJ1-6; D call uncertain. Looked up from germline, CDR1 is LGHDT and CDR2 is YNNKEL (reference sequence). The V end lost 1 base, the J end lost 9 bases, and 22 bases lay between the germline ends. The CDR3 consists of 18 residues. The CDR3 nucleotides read TGTGCCAGCAGCCAAGGGTTTATCGCCCTTGGCAGAACTTCACCCCTCCACTTT. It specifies CASSQGFIALGRTSPLHF.

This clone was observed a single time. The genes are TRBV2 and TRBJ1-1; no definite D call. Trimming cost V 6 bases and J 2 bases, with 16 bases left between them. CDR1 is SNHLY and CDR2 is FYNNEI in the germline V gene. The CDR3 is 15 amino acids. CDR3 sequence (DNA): TGTGCCAGCAGCGTACTTAACTTGCGAAACACTGAAGCTTTCTTT. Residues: CASSVLNLRNTEAFF.

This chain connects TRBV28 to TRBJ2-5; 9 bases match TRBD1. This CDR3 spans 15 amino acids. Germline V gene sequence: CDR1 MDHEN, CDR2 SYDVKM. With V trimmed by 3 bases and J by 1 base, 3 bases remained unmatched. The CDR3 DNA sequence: TGTGCCAGCAGTTTGGGACAGGGAGGCCAAGAGACCCAGTACTTC. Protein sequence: CASSLGQGGQETQYF.

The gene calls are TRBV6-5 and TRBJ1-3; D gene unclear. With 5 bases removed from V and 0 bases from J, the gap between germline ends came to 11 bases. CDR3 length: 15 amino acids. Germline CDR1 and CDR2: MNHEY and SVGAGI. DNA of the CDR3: TGTGCCAGCAGTCTGACATCCTACTCTGGAAACACCATATATTTT. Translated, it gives CASSLTSYSGNTIYF.

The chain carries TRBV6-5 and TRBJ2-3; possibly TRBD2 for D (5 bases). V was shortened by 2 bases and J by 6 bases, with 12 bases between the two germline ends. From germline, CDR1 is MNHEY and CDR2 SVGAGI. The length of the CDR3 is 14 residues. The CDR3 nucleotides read TGTGCCAGCAGTTACGGGCTAGCCTCGGATACGCAGTATTTT. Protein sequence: CASSYGLASDTQYF.

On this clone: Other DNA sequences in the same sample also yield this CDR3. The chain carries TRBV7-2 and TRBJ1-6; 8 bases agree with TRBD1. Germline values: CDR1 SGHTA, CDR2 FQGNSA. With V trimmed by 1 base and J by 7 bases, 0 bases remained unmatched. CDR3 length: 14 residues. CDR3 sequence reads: CASSLGTGNSPLHF. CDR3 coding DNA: TGTGCCAGCAGCTTAGGGACAGGGAATTCACCCCTCCACTTT. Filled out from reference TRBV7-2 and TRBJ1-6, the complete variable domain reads GAGVSQSPSNKVTEKGKDVELRCDPISGHTALYWYRQSLGQGLEFLIYFQGNSAPDKSGLPSDRFSAERTGGSVSTLTIQRTQQEDSAVYLCASSLGTGNSPLHFGNGTRLTVT.

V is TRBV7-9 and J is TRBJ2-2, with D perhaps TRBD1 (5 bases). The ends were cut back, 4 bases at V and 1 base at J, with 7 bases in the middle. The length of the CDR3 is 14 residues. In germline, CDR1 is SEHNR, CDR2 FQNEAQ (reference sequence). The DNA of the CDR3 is TGTGCCAGCAGCTATGACAGGAACACCGGGGAGCTGTTTTTT. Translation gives CASSYDRNTGELFF.

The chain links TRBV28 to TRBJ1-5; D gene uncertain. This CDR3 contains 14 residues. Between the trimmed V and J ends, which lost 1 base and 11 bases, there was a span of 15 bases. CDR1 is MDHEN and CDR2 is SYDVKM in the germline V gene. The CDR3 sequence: CASSLSGRVMSQHF. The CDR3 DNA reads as TGTGCCAGCAGTTTATCGGGCCGTGTCATGTCCCAGCATTTT. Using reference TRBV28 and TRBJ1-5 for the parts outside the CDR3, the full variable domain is DVKVTQSSRYLVKRTGEKVFLECVQDMDHENMFWYRQDPGLGLRLIYFSYDVKMKEKGDIPEGYSVSREKKERFSLILESASTNQTSMYLCASSLSGRVMSQHFGDGTRLSIL.

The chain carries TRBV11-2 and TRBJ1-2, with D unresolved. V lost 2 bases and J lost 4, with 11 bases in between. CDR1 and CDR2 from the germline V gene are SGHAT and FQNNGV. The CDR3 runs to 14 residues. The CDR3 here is CASSLLRQTYGYTF. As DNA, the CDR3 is TGTGCCAGCAGCTTACTCAGACAAACCTATGGCTACACCTTC.